This T cell receptor beta chain emerged from a study of T cell repertoires in cytomegalovirus infection. Background on the study: Indicated by public TCR beta signatures were CMV infection and matching HLA type.

This clonotype was seen a handful of times. The target antigen is unknown. TCRdb used MiXCR to reprocess the reads, holding one entry per CDR3 protein. The repertoire consists of 570,000 or so distinct CDR3 sequences, with roughly 43% occurring once and the leading ten covering around 46%. The sequence was collected from a human donor in good health (CMV status not recorded). Some clones in this sample may be carry-over from other donors' samples. Sequenced here: cultured PBMCs, sampled from culture after CMV antigen stimulation.

CDR3 bases: TGTGCCAGCAGCGCAACGGCGCGGACAGGGCGGGAATACTTC. This translates into CASSATARTGREYF. The V call is TRBV11-2, the J call TRBJ2-7; TRBD1 aligns across 8 bases. This CDR3 has 14 amino acids. V dropped 5 bases and J dropped 13; count of bases not matched to a gene: 16. Germline V gives CDR1 SGHAT, CDR2 FQNNGV.